The sequence of this T cell receptor beta chain was determined in a study of regulatory T cells in long-lasting Graves disease (TCRdb year 2021). At the level of the whole study: In the newly diagnosed Graves' disease group, patients had been taking antithyroid drugs for less than 3 months. The study took place in China and was registered as a clinical trial. TCR sequencing covered some 13 persistent and roughly 20 newly diagnosed Graves' disease patients, 33 samples in total. Peripheral blood TCR sequencing and RNA sequencing compared persistent Graves' disease patients with newly diagnosed Graves' disease patients.

The library was built by means of multiplex PCR. The instrument given in TCRdb is Illumina HiSeq 4000. To build TCR beta libraries, CDR3 regions were amplified by Arm-PCR using iRepertoire HTBI primers. Before sequencing, the PCR products underwent gel purification. Per the source publication's procedure: Gene usage analysis of CDR3 amino acid clonotypes relied on the 60 or so TRBV and over 13 TRBJ segments identified across samples. Filtered high-quality paired reads were merged into contigs using COPE and FqMerger. BLAST was used to align contigs to IMGT TRBV, TRBD and TRBJ reference genes, and CDR3 was defined according to IMGT. Any clonotype with a frequency above 0.1% was counted as a highly expanded clone. Shannon entropy served as the measure of repertoire diversity, while the Gini coefficient captured V-J evenness. A clonotype found in more than one individual was treated as public. TCRdb took the public reads, trimmed them with fastp at Q25, ran MiXCR for clone calling and kept in-frame beta chains. Under each unique CDR3 protein, matching rows form one entry showing the most common genes and DNA. TCRdb's processing, not the authors', yielded these V and J calls. The sample table lists around 480,000 distinct CDR3 sequences, roughly 15% of them with a count of one. 20% to 25% of the sample rests with the top ten.

Paper-wide results and their limitations: Sequencing and analysis were limited to the TCR beta chain. A larger number of public clonotypes was shared among persistent patients (fewer than 3,000) than among newly diagnosed patients (roughly 970). The small sample size was acknowledged by the authors as a limitation that may reduce accuracy. Persistent disease showed preferential use of TRBV28, TRBJ1-2 and TRBJ2-5, whereas newly diagnosed disease favored TRBV20-1 and TRBJ2-1. Persistent Graves' disease patients showed lower TCR Shannon entropy and fewer highly expanded clones than newly diagnosed patients, suggesting clonal expansion. Only peripheral blood was studied, because thyroid tissue, the primary lesion, was inaccessible.

What this sample's time point label stands for: newly diagnosed GD, antithyroid drugs for less than 3 months. RNA was extracted from PBMCs in TRIzol for both TCR sequencing and RNA sequencing. The diagnosis of Graves' disease was made according to American Thyroid Association guidelines. The patients came from an endocrinology department in Xi'an, China. Each patient gave roughly 8.4 milliliters of peripheral blood, collected in an EDTA anticoagulant tube. Ficoll Paque Plus density gradient separation was used to isolate PBMCs, and no additional T cell sorting was done. An Agilent 2100 Bioanalyzer and agarose gel were used to check RNA quality, while a NanoDrop 2000 measured RNA concentration. CDR1 and CDR2 are read off the germline V gene as KGHSH and LQKENI. The CDR3 holds 16 amino acids from the cysteine to the phenylalanine. Only CDR3 DNA is held: 48 bases, read in frame from base 1. V is shortened by 4 bases, J by 0 bases, and the region joining them spans 12 bases.

Turning to this clonotype: The target of this receptor is not known. No per-base quality is available; no much larger clone lies one base away.

The same sample was also studied in work on T cells in Graves' hyperthyroidism and ophthalmopathy. The second study, in turn, reports: A patient counted as having stable Graves' hyperthyroidism if no progression to ophthalmopathy occurred over 18 months of follow-up. Hyperthyroidism patients were aged 18 to 65 years and newly diagnosed, with disease duration of less than 2 months. Exclusion was applied to patients with uncontrolled infections, other autoimmune diseases, pregnancy or lactation. Diagnoses were established on the basis of clinical symptoms, serum thyroxine and TRAb, thyroid ultrasound, and orbital computed tomography. The first round of RT-PCR for the TCR CDR3 was performed with the HTBI primer set and the Qiagen OneStep RT-PCR kit. Blood samples also contained most of the expanded thyroid clonotypes (frequency above 0.001), which suggests that blood repertoires may reflect thyroid immune responses. A 13 V-J signature model separated ophthalmopathy from stable hyperthyroidism, with over 85% sensitivity and roughly 84% specificity in cross-validation and 80%/75% in testing. In validation, progression to ophthalmopathy was predicted by the model with 70.59% sensitivity and 72% to 85% specificity, a median of about 6.8 months before onset. To identify distinguishing TCR V-J signatures, a discovery cohort of roughly 100 patients was used, comprising 40 to 45 with Graves' ophthalmopathy and some 57 with stable Graves' hyperthyroidism. An independent validation cohort of 18 to 20 hyperthyroidism patients and over 15 patients who later progressed to ophthalmopathy tested prospective prediction of ophthalmopathy. The 100 discovery patients were randomly split 7:3 into training and test sets. The study also compared thyroid tissue and blood T-cell repertoires from about six Graves' hyperthyroidism patients. Once sampling was done, hyperthyroidism patients were given methimazole at a starting dose of 30 mg daily, whereas ophthalmopathy patients were given high-dose intravenous methylprednisolone. Libraries were constructed in a second round of multiplex PCR, after which size selection and purification were carried out. Libraries were sequenced paired-end with 100 bp reads on an Illumina HiSeq2000. SOAPnuke was used to process the raw data, removing reads that contained adapters or uncalled bases, had a mean Phred below 15, or lacked an exact match to the constant primer or identifier. High-quality paired reads were merged with COPE v1.2.5, and unique nucleotide sequences were defined as clonotypes. MiTCR v1.1 was used to align clonotypes to the IMGT TRBV, TRBD and TRBJ reference segments. Analysis was restricted to V-J combinations with a frequency above 0.0001, which covered about 99% of repertoires. A TCS score was defined as the ratio of F50 (clonal expansion) to E x V (chaos), with BLOSUM62-based TCRdist applied between CDR3 peptides within each V-J. Welch's t-statistics and random forest reduced roughly 530 V-J features to some 14, which were used in a naive Bayes classifier (R e1071). Sample size was not statistically predetermined, and blinding of investigators to group allocation was not performed. According to the paper, TCR Vbeta CDR3 sequencing was carried out on 120 to 150 peripheral blood samples, which came from some 41 ophthalmopathy, 70 to 80 hyperthyroidism and approximately 17 progressor patients.

This sequence uses TRBV18 and TRBJ2-2; a weak D assignment points to TRBD1 (5 bases agree). The source is a woman aged 40-60 years with Graves disease. Donor details come from another sample of the same person, matched by shared clones. Source: peripheral blood mononuclear cells (PBMCs), taken at new diagnosis, from a patient treated with antithyroid drugs. The CDR3 protein: CASSRNAGSNTGELFF. The DNA is TGTGCCAGCTCACGGAACGCAGGGTCGAACACCGGGGAGCTGTTTTTT.